These 19 T cell receptor beta chains were sequenced from one sample in a study of blood T cell repertoires in COVID-19. Repertoires were generated with immunoSEQ multiplex PCR, while TCRdb's copy carries only in-frame clones and drops some. This table holds fewer than 95,000 clones, about 87% found once. Sequencing was performed on peripheral blood. These receptors were collected from a man in his 60s with acute or convalescent COVID-19.

V and J are TRBV6-5 and TRBJ1-5; D gene ambiguous. This CDR3 region has 13 residues. Germline-derived CDR1 and CDR2 are MNHEY and SVGAGI. V was clipped by 3 bases and J by 3 bases, with 6 bases between them. The DNA for the CDR3 is TGTGCCAGCAGTTATGAGATCAATCAGCCCCAGCATTTT. Encoded protein: CASSYEINQPQHF.

The chain links TRBV5-1 to TRBJ2-1; D is unclear. V gave up 2 bases and J gave up 5 bases, with 11 bases separating them. This CDR3 comprises 14 residues. Germline loops: CDR1 SGHRS, CDR2 YFSETQ. Here the CDR3 reads CASSFSLVDNEQFF. CDR3 sequence (DNA): TGCGCCAGCAGCTTTTCTCTAGTGGACAATGAGCAGTTCTTC.

V and J are TRBV29-1 and TRBJ2-5; TRBD2 matches 11 bases. CDR1 is SQVTM, CDR2 ANQGSEA, per germline. Trimming removed 1 base from V and 7 bases from J; junction bases left unmatched: 17. The CDR3 runs 18 residues. Written as DNA, the CDR3 is TGCAGCGTTGAAGGCCGGGTGGAGTTTAGCGGGGGGGTAGGGACCCAGTACTTC. This gives the protein CSVEGRVEFSGGVGTQYF.

The CDR3 region is CASSPGDRGTNQPQHF. CDR3 nucleotides: TGTGCCAGTAGTCCCGGGGACAGGGGAACGAATCAGCCCCAGCATTTT. The rearrangement links TRBV19 to TRBJ1-5; 10 bases agree with TRBD1. CDR3 size: 16 residues. The V gene end was trimmed by 5 bases and the J gene end by 4 bases; junction bases not matched to a gene: 8. Germline V lookup: CDR1 LNHDA, CDR2 SQIVND (reference sequence). The entire variable domain, with the rest obtained from reference TRBV19 and TRBJ1-5, is as follows: DGGITQSPKYLFRKEGQNVTLSCEQNLNHDAMYWYRQDPGQGLRLIYYSQIVNDFQKGDIAEGYSVSREKKESFPLTVTSAQKNPTAFYLCASSPGDRGTNQPQHFGDGTRLSIL.

The J gene is TRBJ2-1, the V gene TRBV11-3, with 7 bases lining up with TRBD1. V gave up 1 base and J gave up 8 bases; unmatched junction bases: 8. Germline CDR1 reads SGHNT; CDR2 reads YENEEA. The CDR3 covers 15 residues. The DNA of the CDR3 is TGTGCCAGCAGCTTAGGGGGACAGCTGTTGGATGAGCAGTTCTTC. It encodes CASSLGGQLLDEQFF.

This chain uses TRBV6-5 with TRBJ1-2; D perhaps matches TRBD1 (5 bases). The CDR3 runs 13 residues. Germline V gives CDR1 MNHEY, CDR2 SVGAGI. Trimming shortened V by 7 bases and J by 8 bases, and 17 bases separated the two germline ends. CDR3 DNA: TGTGCCAGCAAACCCCCAGGGTCGGGCGGCTACACCTTC. It yields the protein CASKPPGSGGYTF.

V and J are TRBV6-5 and TRBJ2-5; tentative D call: TRBD2 (5 bases). Trimming removed 5 bases from V and 12 bases from J, with 22 bases in between. In germline, CDR1 is MNHEY, CDR2 SVGAGI. This CDR3 has 14 residues. CDR3 nucleotides: TGTGCCAGCAGTCCACAGTGGGAGACGGGAAGGGAGTACTTC. The encoded protein is CASSPQWETGREYF.

This clone showed up just once. The V and J genes are TRBV5-4 and TRBJ1-1; no clear D. Germline assignment: CDR1 SGHNT and CDR2 YYREEE (reference sequence). V lost 0 bases to trimming and J lost 0 bases, with 6 bases between them. The CDR3 loop spans 14 amino acids. This chain's CDR3 is CASSLEIVNTEAFF. CDR3 DNA: TGTGCCAGCAGCTTGGAAATAGTGAACACTGAAGCTTTCTTT.

V usage is TRBV21-1 and J usage is TRBJ1-1. TRBV21-1 is marked as a pseudogene. The CDR3 extends over 15 amino acids. The DNA for the CDR3 is TGTGCCAGCAGCACGGCGGAGGGCGGGAACACTGAAGCTTTCTTT. This gives the protein CASSTAEGGNTEAFF.

The genes are TRBV10-3 and TRBJ2-7; TRBD1 matches at 7 bases. This CDR3 is 13 amino acids long. Germline lookup yields CDR1 ENHRY and CDR2 SYGVKD. J lost 2 bases, V lost 10 bases, and 8 bases had no gene match. The CDR3 DNA sequence: TGTGCCACCTCCGGGACAGCCGCCTACGAGCAGTACTTC. Translating gives CATSGTAAYEQYF.

The chain couples TRBV27 to TRBJ1-5; the D is unclear. This CDR3 contains 11 residues. Per germline, CDR1 MNHEY and CDR2 SMNVEV (reference sequence). Trimming stripped 5 bases from V and 11 bases from J, with 10 bases between. As DNA, the CDR3 is TGTGCCAGCAGTAACTCCCGGGCCCAGCATTTT. Amino acids: CASSNSRAQHF.

The gene calls are TRBV15 and TRBJ2-1, with D hard to call. There are 13 residues in the CDR3. Germline values: CDR1 LNHNV, CDR2 YYDKDF (reference sequence). Trimming took 0 bases from V and 6 from J, leaving 6 bases between them. CDR3 in DNA: TGTGCCACCAGCAGAGAGACTCTCAATGAGCAGTTCTTC. It codes for CATSRETLNEQFF.

The rearrangement uses TRBV6-1 and TRBJ2-1, with 13 bases matching TRBD2. The ends lost 1 base at V and 7 bases at J; junction bases unmatched: 4. The CDR3 is made up of 16 amino acids. CDR1 and CDR2 from the germline V gene are MNHNS and SASEGT. The CDR3 DNA sequence: TGTGCCAGCAGTGAAGGACTAGCGGGAGGCCGGAATGAGCAGTTCTTC. This gives the protein CASSEGLAGGRNEQFF.

Only one count was recorded for this clone. This chain links TRBV9 with TRBJ2-7; TRBD1 matches at 8 bases. The CDR3 loop spans 14 amino acids. The J segment lost 0 bases and the V segment lost 4 bases, leaving 3 bases of the junction unmatched. The V gene's germline CDR1 is SGDLS and CDR2 YYNGEE. CDR3 bases: TGTGCCAGCAGCCCGGGACAGGCCTCCTACGAGCAGTACTTC. Its protein is CASSPGQASYEQYF.

In this sample, this clone turned up once. CDR3 in DNA: TGCGCCAGCAGTCGGTCTCCCACTAATGAAAAACTGTTTTTT. It yields the protein CASSRSPTNEKLFF. This chain connects TRBV5-1 to TRBJ1-4; D gene uncertain. Germline CDR1 and CDR2: SGHRS and YFSETQ. V lost 5 bases and J 2 bases, leaving 10 bases between the germline ends. The CDR3 consists of 14 residues.

V usage is TRBV19 and J usage is TRBJ2-3; the D gene is possibly TRBD2 (6 bases). Between the trimmed V and J ends, which lost 5 bases and 5 bases, there was a span of 17 bases. Germline values: CDR1 LNHDA, CDR2 SQIVND (reference sequence). The CDR3 is made up of 15 amino acids. This CDR3 is CASSLGGLRGDTQYF. The CDR3 DNA reads as TGTGCCAGTAGTTTGGGGGGTTTGCGAGGAGATACGCAGTATTTT.

This chain connects TRBV9 to TRBJ1-5, with TRBD1 matching over 7 bases. CDR1 is SGDLS and CDR2 is YYNGEE in the germline V gene. V trimming: 3 bases; J trimming: 0 bases; junction bases outside the gene matches: 12. The CDR3 has 18 amino acids. CDR3 sequence reads: CASSAPELDRNSNQPQHF. The CDR3 DNA follows: TGTGCCAGCAGCGCCCCCGAATTGGACAGGAATAGCAATCAGCCCCAGCATTTT.

The chain links TRBV5-1 to TRBJ1-2; perhaps TRBD1 as D (6 bases). The germline gives CDR1 SGHRS, CDR2 YFSETQ. Trimming cost V 4 bases and J 8 bases, with 15 bases left between them. The CDR3 is 13 residues long. CDR3 in DNA: TGCGCCAGCAGCGCGGACAGCCCAGGGGGCTACACCTTC. It specifies CASSADSPGGYTF.

This chain connects TRBV15 to TRBJ1-1; 12 bases line up with TRBD1. Germline-derived CDR1 and CDR2 are LNHNV and YYDKDF (reference sequence). This CDR3 is 17 amino acids long. V lost 2 bases, J lost 4 bases, and 8 bases stayed unmatched. The CDR3 protein is CATSRKPGQGARTEAFF. DNA of the CDR3: TGTGCCACCAGCAGAAAACCGGGACAGGGGGCGCGCACTGAAGCTTTCTTT.